These 13 T cell receptor beta chains came from one sample sequenced in a study of blood T cell repertoires in COVID-19. Sequencing used immunoSEQ multiplex PCR; TCRdb keeps in-frame clones, though not all of them. The sample lists around 20,000 clones; 70% to 90% were seen once. What was sequenced was peripheral blood. These receptor sequences come from a man in his sixties or seventies with acute or convalescent COVID-19.

The chain recombines TRBV11-3 with TRBJ2-7; D might be TRBD2 (5 bases). This CDR3 is built from 13 residues. CDR1 is SGHNT, CDR2 YENEEA, per germline. V was shortened by 2 bases and J by 5 bases, with 10 bases between the two germline ends. The CDR3 coding sequence is TGTGCCAGCAGCTTACGGGGTTTCCACGAGCAGTACTTC. Protein sequence: CASSLRGFHEQYF.

The chain has TRBV21-1 and TRBJ1-4; the tabulated D call, TRBD1, remains unverified against the DNA. TRBV21-1 represents a pseudogene. The CDR3 spans 17 residues. This CDR3 is CASSKAGQSYLNEKLFF. The CDR3 coding sequence is TGTGCCAGCAGCAAAGCGGGACAGAGTTACCTTAATGAAAAACTGTTTTTT.

This clone showed up just once. This chain joins TRBV9 and TRBJ2-5, with 13 nucleotides matching TRBD2. CDR1 is SGDLS, CDR2 YYNGEE, per germline. The ends lost 2 bases at V and 5 bases at J; junction bases unmatched: 6. This CDR3 is 16 amino acids long. CDR3 residues: CASSVGTSGAAETQYF. The CDR3 DNA is TGTGCCAGCAGCGTCGGGACTAGCGGGGCGGCCGAGACCCAGTACTTC.

The CDR3 loop reads CASSAGGDEQFF. The CDR3, as DNA: TGTGCCAGCAGCGCAGGGGGCGATGAGCAGTTCTTC. This rearrangement joins TRBV7-9 to TRBJ2-1, with 8 bases fitting TRBD1. CDR1 is SEHNR, CDR2 FQNEAQ, per germline (reference sequence). The CDR3 spans 12 residues. J lost 8 bases, V lost 5 bases, and 2 bases had no gene match.

This clone turned up a few times. This chain uses TRBV6-2 or TRBV6-3 with TRBJ2-1; D might be TRBD2 (7 bases). Trimming took 4 bases from V and 11 from J, leaving 12 bases between them. Germline V gives CDR1 MNHEY, CDR2 SVGEGT. There are 12 residues in the CDR3. CDR3 sequence (DNA): TGTGCCAGCAGTTTGGGGGGGCGGAAGCAGTTCTTC. Residues: CASSLGGRKQFF.

This chain uses TRBV6-5 with TRBJ1-3; unclear D gene. There are 13 residues in the CDR3. In germline, CDR1 is MNHEY, CDR2 SVGAGI. Trimming removed 6 bases at V and 5 bases at J, with 11 bases between. The CDR3 nucleotides are TGTGCCAGCAGCCGGGGAGAAAGAAACACCATATATTTT. Translating it yields CASSRGERNTIYF.

This clone is a singleton in its sample. The chain joins TRBV29-1 to TRBJ2-1; 10 nucleotides align to TRBD2. The CDR3 spans 13 residues. Germline V gene sequence: CDR1 SQVTM, CDR2 ANQGSEA. Trimming cost V 2 bases and J 9 bases; bases outside gene matches: 4. CDR3 in DNA: TGCAGCGTTGAATGGACTAGCGGCGGTGAGCAGTTCTTC. This translates into CSVEWTSGGEQFF.

This clone was seen once. V usage is TRBV29-1 and J usage is TRBJ1-1; D remains unclear. Germline lookup yields CDR1 SQVTM and CDR2 ANQGSEA. V was shortened by 5 bases and J by 0 bases, with 4 bases between the two germline ends. CDR3 size: 11 residues. In DNA, the CDR3 is TGCAGCGTTAGAGTGAACACTGAAGCTTTCTTT. This codes for CSVRVNTEAFF.

This clone is labeled medium-sized. This rearrangement joins TRBV15 to TRBJ2-5; D may be TRBD1 (5 bases). V shed 3 bases and J shed 4 bases, with 9 bases lying between them. The CDR3 loop spans 13 amino acids. Looked up from germline, CDR1 is LNHNV and CDR2 is YYDKDF (reference sequence). CDR3 coding DNA: TGTGCCACCAGCAGGCAGGGCGGAGAGACCCAGTACTTC. This gives the protein CATSRQGGETQYF.

This clone was seen only once. The rearrangement joins TRBV24-1 to TRBJ2-6; D is unresolved. The length of the CDR3 is 15 residues. Germline CDR1 KGHDR, CDR2 SFDVKD. Trimming pared 4 bases from V and 3 bases from J, leaving 9 bases between. The DNA for the CDR3 is TGTGCCACCAGTGACCCCCGAGGTGGGGCCAACGTCCTGACTTTC. Amino acid sequence: CATSDPRGGANVLTF.

The chain combines TRBV28 with TRBJ2-7; 7 bases are shared with TRBD2. The germline CDR1 and CDR2 sequences are MDHEN and SYDVKM. This CDR3 has 14 amino acids. The ends lost 3 bases at V and 7 bases at J; junction bases unmatched: 9. CDR3 nucleotide sequence: TGTGCCAGCAGTTTCGGGGGGTCTTGGGGTGAGCAGTACTTC. It yields the protein CASSFGGSWGEQYF.

The rearrangement uses TRBV9 and TRBJ2-1, with D possibly being TRBD2 (6 bases). Trimming removed 0 bases at V and 5 bases at J, with 12 bases between. There are 15 residues in the CDR3. The germline gives CDR1 SGDLS, CDR2 YYNGEE. CDR3 protein: CASSVGLAYDNEQFF. In DNA form, the CDR3 reads TGTGCCAGCAGCGTAGGGCTAGCGTATGACAATGAGCAGTTCTTC. The full variable domain, in which reference TRBV9 and TRBJ2-1 provide the parts outside the CDR3, is DSGVTQTPKHLITATGQRVTLRCSPRSGDLSVYWYQQSLDQGLQFLIQYYNGEERAKGNILERFSAQQFPDLHSELNLSSLELGDSALYFCASSVGLAYDNEQFFGPGTRLTVL.

This chain connects TRBV6-1 to TRBJ2-3; TRBD2 might be the D (5 bases). V lost 2 bases and J lost 3, with 12 bases in between. This CDR3 spans 15 amino acids. Germline V CDR1 and CDR2: MNHNS, SASEGT. The CDR3 nucleotides are TGTGCCAGCAGTGAAAAACTAGTAGCTACAGATACGCAGTATTTT. This translates into CASSEKLVATDTQYF.